This TCR beta chain was recovered during a study of cytomegalovirus exposure and HLA in healthy donors. General study results and limits: The authors later found TCR association rates varying by HLA locus, with DRB1 most and HLA-C fewest.

As to this clone: Its antigen remains unidentified.

PCR primers comprised 60 Vbeta and 13 Jbeta primers. Generated by immunoSEQ multiplex PCR, the TCRdb table keeps only in-frame clones and is missing some. The data contain around 190,000 clones, about 80% of them seen just once; the ten biggest clones take up 14%. The V gene lost 11 bases and the J gene lost 5 bases, with 9 bases spanning the gap. CDR1 and CDR2 from the germline V gene are MNHEY and SVGAGI. The CDR3 loop spans 10 amino acids. The receptor's source is a woman in her twenties or thirties in good health and CMV-seropositive. The V gene is TRBV6-5, the J gene TRBJ1-2; D gene uncertain. What was sequenced was PBMCs. The CDR3 spells CAQRSYGYTF. The CDR3 DNA reads as TGTGCCCAGCGTAGTTATGGCTACACCTTC.